This is a list of T cell receptor beta chains from one sample in a study of a mutant IDH1 vaccine in newly diagnosed glioma. These receptors are not linked to any known antigen. Only in-frame clones appear in the TCRdb table, and some are missing; sequencing was by immunoSEQ multiplex PCR. This sample carries 65,000 or so clones, approximately 81% of them seen once, and the ten largest clones take approximately 3.7%. This specimen consisted of PBMCs, obtained from a glioma patient whose treatment included an IDH1 peptide vaccine. All receptors come from a man younger than 45 with glioma. The CDR3 runs from the conserved cysteine through the conserved F or W. The D gene is left open where the match is weak. Size values are once, few and many counts, or a class for expanded clones, and some rows have none.

.	TRBJ1-1	TRBD1	TRBV29-1	CSVEKWDRKNTEAFF	TGCAGCGTTGAAAAGTGGGACAGAAAGAACACTGAAGCTTTCTTT
.	TRBJ1-6	.	TRBV5-1	CASSIQGSGNSPLHF	TGCGCCAGCAGCATCCAGGGGAGCGGGAATTCACCCCTCCACTTT
.	TRBJ1-5	TRBD1	TRBV10-2	CASSEMLRGLKNQPQHF	TGCGCCAGCAGTGAGATGTTAAGGGGGCTGAAGAATCAGCCCCAGCATTTT
.	TRBJ2-7	TRBD1	TRBV11-3	CASSRGTGSYEQYF	TGTGCCAGCAGCCGCGGGACAGGGTCCTACGAGCAGTACTTC
.	TRBJ2-7	.	TRBV10-1	CASSDTGLPSYEQYF	TGCGCCAGCAGTGATACGGGACTCCCTTCGTACGAGCAGTACTTC
.	TRBJ2-2	.	TRBV5-1	CASSPGWSEAGELFF	TGCGCCAGCAGCCCTGGTTGGAGCGAGGCCGGGGAGCTGTTTTTT
once	TRBJ2-5	.	TRBV2	CASSQGETQYF	TGTGCCAGCAGTCAGGGGGAGACCCAGTACTTC
.	TRBJ1-6	TRBD1	TRBV27	CASAGQGISPLHF	TGTGCCAGCGCGGGACAGGGGATTTCACCCCTCCACTTT
.	TRBJ2-2	.	TRBV12-1	CASSPTLGGANTGELFF	TGTGCCAGCAGCCCTACTTTAGGGGGGGCGAACACCGGGGAGCTGTTTTTT
.	TRBJ2-7	.	TRBV21-1	CASTKGQGSRVQYF	TGTGCCAGCACCAAGGGACAGGGTAGTCGGGTGCAGTACTTC